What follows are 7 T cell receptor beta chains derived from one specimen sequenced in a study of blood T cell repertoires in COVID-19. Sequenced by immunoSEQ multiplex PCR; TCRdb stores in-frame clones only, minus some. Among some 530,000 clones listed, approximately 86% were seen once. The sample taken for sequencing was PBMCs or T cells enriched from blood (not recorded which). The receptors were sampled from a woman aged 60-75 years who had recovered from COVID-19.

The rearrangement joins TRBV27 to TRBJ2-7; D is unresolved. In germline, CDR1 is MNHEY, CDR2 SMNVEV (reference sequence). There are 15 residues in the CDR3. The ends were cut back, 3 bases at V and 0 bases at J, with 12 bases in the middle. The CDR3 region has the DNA TGTGCCAGCAGTTTTACGCTGTCGAGCTCCTACGAGCAGTACTTC. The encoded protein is CASSFTLSSSYEQYF.

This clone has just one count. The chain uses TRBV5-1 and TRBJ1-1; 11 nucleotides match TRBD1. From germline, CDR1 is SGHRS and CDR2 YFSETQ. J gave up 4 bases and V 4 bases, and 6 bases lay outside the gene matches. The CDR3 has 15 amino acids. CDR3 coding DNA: TGCGCCAGCAGCCCTCGGACAGGGGGCATCACTGAAGCTTTCTTT. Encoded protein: CASSPRTGGITEAFF.

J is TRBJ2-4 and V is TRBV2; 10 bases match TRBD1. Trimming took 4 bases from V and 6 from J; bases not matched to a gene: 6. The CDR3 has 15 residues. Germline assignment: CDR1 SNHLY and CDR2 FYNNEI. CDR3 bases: TGTGCCAGCAGTGCAAGACAGGGGGCTGGAAACATTCAGTACTTC. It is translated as CASSARQGAGNIQYF.

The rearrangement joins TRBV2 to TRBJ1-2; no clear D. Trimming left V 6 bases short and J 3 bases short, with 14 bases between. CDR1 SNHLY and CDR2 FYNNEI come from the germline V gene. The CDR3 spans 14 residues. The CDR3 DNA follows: TGTGCCAGCAGGGAGTTACCGGTGGACTATGGCTACACCTTC. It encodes CASRELPVDYGYTF. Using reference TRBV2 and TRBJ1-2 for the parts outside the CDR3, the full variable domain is EPEVTQTPSHQVTQMGQEVILRCVPISNHLYFYWYRQILGQKVEFLVSFYNNEISEKSEIFDDQFSVERPDGSNFTLKIRSTKLEDSAMYFCASRELPVDYGYTFGSGTRLTVV.

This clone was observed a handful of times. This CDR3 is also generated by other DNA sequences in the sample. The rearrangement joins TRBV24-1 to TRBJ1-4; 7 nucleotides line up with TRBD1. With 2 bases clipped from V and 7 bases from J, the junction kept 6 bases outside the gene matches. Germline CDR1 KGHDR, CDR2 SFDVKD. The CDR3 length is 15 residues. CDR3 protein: CATSDSRGPGEKLFF. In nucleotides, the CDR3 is TGTGCCACCAGTGATTCGAGGGGGCCGGGTGAAAAACTGTTTTTT.

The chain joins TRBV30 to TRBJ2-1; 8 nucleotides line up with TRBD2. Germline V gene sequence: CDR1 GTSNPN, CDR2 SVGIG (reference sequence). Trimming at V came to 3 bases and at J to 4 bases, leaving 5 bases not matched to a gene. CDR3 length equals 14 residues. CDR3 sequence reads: CAWSGGGLYNEQFF. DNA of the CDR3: TGTGCCTGGAGCGGCGGGGGGCTTTACAATGAGCAGTTCTTC.

The CDR3 protein is CASSLGPLVPLDGYTF. The CDR3 bases are TGTGCCAGCAGCTTAGGGCCTCTAGTACCGCTCGATGGCTACACCTTC. The chain couples TRBV11-2 to TRBJ1-2; no reliable D call. Germline V gives CDR1 SGHAT, CDR2 FQNNGV. Trimming removed 1 base at V and 6 bases at J, with 18 bases between. This CDR3 has 16 amino acids.